The 29 T cell receptor beta chains listed next were all sequenced from one sample in a study of naive CD8 T cells in extremely preterm neonates listed by TCRdb under 2017. Receptor amplification or capture employed the immunoSEQ multiplex PCR assay. Entries here come from immuneACCESS through TCRdb and include only in-frame sequences with V and J called. Some clones fail to appear in such tables; in the studies checked, an unresolved V gene covers under half of the shortfall, and the cause of the remainder is unknown. The sample records several thousand clones, just under 98% of which are singletons. 0.95% to 1.5% of the sample rests with the top ten. Sequenced sample: naive CD8+ T cells from blood. The source is a human donor in good health.

The V and J genes are TRBV11-2 and TRBJ2-7; 10 bases line up with TRBD1. Germline CDR1 and CDR2: SGHAT and FQNNGV. V trimming: 5 bases; J trimming: 4 bases; junction bases outside the gene matches: 8. This CDR3 has 15 amino acids. The DNA for the CDR3 is TGTGCCAGCAGCCGATGGGACAGGGGAGGGTACGAGCAGTACTTC. This translates into CASSRWDRGGYEQYF.

The genes are TRBV19 and TRBJ1-5; TRBD1 is a possible D gene (6 bases). The germline V gene has CDR1 LNHDA and CDR2 SQIVND (reference sequence). The CDR3 is 14 amino acids. V lost 5 bases, J lost 3 bases, and 11 bases lay in between. The CDR3 DNA reads TGTGCCAGTAGTCTTGGGGGCCCCAATCAGCCCCAGCATTTT. It translates to CASSLGGPNQPQHF. The full variable domain, its missing parts supplied by reference TRBV19 and TRBJ1-5, is DGGITQSPKYLFRKEGQNVTLSCEQNLNHDAMYWYRQDPGQGLRLIYYSQIVNDFQKGDIAEGYSVSREKKESFPLTVTSAQKNPTAFYLCASSLGGPNQPQHFGDGTRLSIL.

CDR3 sequence (DNA): TGTGCCAGCAGTCCCCAGGGAAGTGGGGGCTACACCTTC. It yields the protein CASSPQGSGGYTF. V is TRBV28 and J is TRBJ1-2; D is possibly TRBD1 (5 bases). Germline V CDR1 and CDR2: MDHEN, SYDVKM. V was trimmed by 5 bases and J by 8 bases, leaving 15 bases between them. The CDR3 has 13 amino acids.

This sequence joins TRBV28 and TRBJ2-5; perhaps TRBD1 as D (5 bases). Per germline, CDR1 MDHEN and CDR2 SYDVKM. The ends were cut back, 4 bases at V and 3 bases at J, with 9 bases in the middle. This CDR3 has 13 residues. The chain's CDR3 is CASSSVGEETQYF. In nucleotides, the CDR3 is TGTGCCAGCAGTTCAGTAGGGGAAGAGACCCAGTACTTC.

The chain has TRBV4-1 and TRBJ2-4, with D tentatively TRBD2 (5 bases). CDR1 MGHRA and CDR2 YSYEKL come from the germline V gene. Trimming took 2 bases from V and 0 from J, leaving 8 bases between them. The CDR3 is 15 amino acids. The CDR3 sequence is CASSQNGLAKNIQYF. CDR3 DNA: TGCGCCAGCAGCCAAAACGGACTAGCCAAAAACATTCAGTACTTC.

The chain has TRBV19 and TRBJ2-7, with 10 bases aligning to TRBD2. Germline CDR1 and CDR2: LNHDA and SQIVND (reference sequence). The CDR3 runs 17 residues. V dropped 5 bases and J dropped 5; count of bases not matched to a gene: 15. CDR3 loop: CASSPRASGGRLDEQYF. The CDR3 DNA reads as TGTGCCAGTAGTCCCCGGGCTAGCGGGGGTCGGTTGGACGAGCAGTACTTC.

This sequence joins TRBV28 and TRBJ1-5, with D uncertain. Trimming stripped 4 bases from V and 9 bases from J, with 10 bases between. This CDR3 is built from 12 residues. Per the germline V gene, CDR1 is MDHEN and CDR2 is SYDVKM. The CDR3 DNA sequence: TGTGCCAGCAGTTCCCCACCCGGGCCCCAGCATTTT. Its protein is CASSSPPGPQHF.

V is TRBV25-1 and J is TRBJ2-1; the D gene is possibly TRBD2 (6 bases). Trimming took 3 bases from V and 9 from J, leaving 6 bases between them. CDR3 length: 11 residues. Germline values: CDR1 MGHDK, CDR2 SYGVNS. The CDR3 loop is CASSEEGEQFF. CDR3 bases: TGTGCCAGCAGTGAGGAGGGTGAGCAGTTCTTC.

This clone was seen only once. V is TRBV5-1 and J is TRBJ2-7; 14 bases are a match to TRBD2. The J segment lost 1 base and the V segment lost 4 bases, leaving 10 bases of the junction unmatched. The CDR3 contains 18 residues. Germline V gene lookup returns CDR1 SGHRS and CDR2 YFSETQ. CDR3 loop: CASSLGTSGRHLSYEQYF. The CDR3, as DNA: TGCGCCAGCAGCCTCGGGACTAGCGGGAGACATCTTTCCTACGAGCAGTACTTC.

This chain uses TRBV28 with TRBJ2-2, with 8 positions matching TRBD2. This CDR3 comprises 16 residues. Germline CDR1 reads MDHEN; CDR2 reads SYDVKM. Trimming cost V 7 bases and J 3 bases; bases outside gene matches: 10. Here the CDR3 reads CASTMIREGHTGELFF. CDR3 coding DNA: TGTGCCAGCACCATGATACGGGAGGGCCACACCGGGGAGCTGTTTTTT.

The V gene is TRBV27, the J gene TRBJ2-7; no clear D gene. Germline lookup yields CDR1 MNHEY and CDR2 SMNVEV (reference sequence). The CDR3 is 13 amino acids. Trimming pared 1 base from V and 2 bases from J, leaving 6 bases between. The CDR3: CASSLYPAYEQYF. CDR3 coding DNA: TGTGCCAGCAGTTTATATCCGGCCTACGAGCAGTACTTC.

V and J are TRBV30 and TRBJ2-5, with D possibly being TRBD2 (6 bases). Trimming removed 7 bases from V and 2 bases from J, with 17 bases in between. The CDR3 sequence is 14 residues long. Per the germline V gene, CDR1 is GTSNPN and CDR2 is SVGIG (reference sequence). CDR3 in amino acids: CAFSLSGGQETQYF. CDR3 DNA: TGTGCCTTCTCACTTAGCGGAGGACAAGAGACCCAGTACTTC.

The rearrangement joins TRBV27 to TRBJ2-5; TRBD1 matches 9 bases. Germline-derived CDR1 and CDR2 are MNHEY and SMNVEV (reference sequence). V lost 6 bases, J lost 6 bases, and 2 bases stayed unmatched. This CDR3 comprises 12 residues. The CDR3 spells CASRTGGQTQYF. The CDR3 DNA is TGTGCCAGCAGAACAGGGGGCCAGACCCAGTACTTC.

V and J are TRBV11-2 and TRBJ2-7, with D hard to call. Germline CDR1 SGHAT, CDR2 FQNNGV. Between the trimmed V and J ends, which lost 3 bases and 0 bases, there was a span of 9 bases. This CDR3 is built from 14 residues. CDR3 residues: CASSFGSGSYEQYF. The DNA of the CDR3 is TGTGCCAGCAGCTTTGGTTCAGGCTCCTACGAGCAGTACTTC.

J is TRBJ2-7 and V is TRBV6-5; D is unresolved. Germline V gives CDR1 MNHEY, CDR2 SVGAGI. This CDR3 comprises 11 residues. V was pared by 4 bases and J by 3 bases, with 4 bases between. The CDR3 protein is CASSSVYEQYF. The DNA of the CDR3 is TGTGCCAGCAGTTCCGTCTACGAGCAGTACTTC.

The chain has TRBV13 and TRBJ2-3; 10 nucleotides align to TRBD2. V lost 4 bases to trimming and J lost 3 bases; unmatched junction nucleotides: 4. The CDR3 totals 15 residues. The germline V gene encodes CDR1 PRHDT and CDR2 FYEKMQ (reference sequence). CDR3 nucleotides: TGTGCCAGCAGCTCTGGACTAGCGGATACAGATACGCAGTATTTT. Translated: CASSSGLADTDTQYF.

The CDR3 protein is CASSGPGTVSNQPQHF. CDR3 bases: TGTGCCAGCAGCGGACCTGGGACAGTTAGCAATCAGCCCCAGCATTTT. The chain uses TRBV9 and TRBJ1-5, with 7 positions matching TRBD1. CDR1 and CDR2 from the germline V gene are SGDLS and YYNGEE. The J segment lost 0 bases and the V segment lost 3 bases, leaving 6 bases of the junction unmatched. The CDR3 has 16 residues.

This clone was picked up one time. The CDR3, as DNA: TGTGCCAGCAGTTACTCAGGAGCGTATGGCTACACCTTC. Translated: CASSYSGAYGYTF. The gene calls are TRBV6-5 and TRBJ1-2, with D unclear. The CDR3 spans 13 residues. Germline V CDR1 and CDR2: MNHEY, SVGAGI. Trimming removed 0 bases from V and 5 bases from J, with 7 bases in between.

The chain links TRBV5-6 to TRBJ2-1; 9 bases are shared with TRBD1. Germline lookup yields CDR1 SGHDT and CDR2 YYEEEE. The J segment lost 8 bases and the V segment lost 4 bases, leaving 10 bases of the junction unmatched. This CDR3 has 15 amino acids. The CDR3 nucleotides are TGTGCCAGCAGCGCCGGACAGGGGAGGTTTCATGAGCAGTTCTTC. Translated, it gives CASSAGQGRFHEQFF.

The rearrangement links TRBV2 to TRBJ1-1, with a weak D call TRBD1 (5 bases). The CDR3 spans 11 residues. V was clipped by 11 bases and J by 1 base, with 8 bases between them. The germline gives CDR1 SNHLY, CDR2 FYNNEI. CDR3 region: CAGGTNTEAFF. The CDR3 DNA sequence: TGTGCCGGAGGGACGAACACTGAAGCTTTCTTT.

This clone is a singleton in its sample. V is TRBV5-1 and J is TRBJ2-3, with 8 bases that match TRBD1. The ends lost 5 bases at V and 2 bases at J; junction bases unmatched: 7. The V gene's germline CDR1 is SGHRS and CDR2 YFSETQ. There are 15 residues in the CDR3. CDR3 residues: CASRGTGASTDTQYF. CDR3 DNA: TGCGCCAGCAGGGGGACAGGAGCGTCCACAGATACGCAGTATTTT. The full variable domain, its missing parts supplied by reference TRBV5-1 and TRBJ2-3, is KAGVTQTPRYLIKTRGQQVTLSCSPISGHRSVSWYQQTPGQGLQFLFEYFSETQRNKGNFPGRFSGRQFSNSRSEMNVSTLELGDSALYLCASRGTGASTDTQYFGPGTRLTVL.

In this sample, this clone turned up once. V gene TRBV28 combines with J gene TRBJ1-5; a possible D gene is TRBD1 (6 bases). The CDR3 is 13 amino acids. The germline gives CDR1 MDHEN, CDR2 SYDVKM. V shed 11 bases and J shed 5 bases, with 16 bases lying between them. The CDR3 DNA follows: TGTGCCGGGGCGGCAGGGGCCCATCAGCCCCAGCATTTT. This gives the protein CAGAAGAHQPQHF. The full variable domain, its missing parts supplied by reference TRBV28 and TRBJ1-5, is DVKVTQSSRYLVKRTGEKVFLECVQDMDHENMFWYRQDPGLGLRLIYFSYDVKMKEKGDIPEGYSVSREKKERFSLILESASTNQTSMYLCAGAAGAHQPQHFGDGTRLSIL.

The chain links TRBV6-5 to TRBJ1-5; no clear D gene. The germline V gene encodes CDR1 MNHEY and CDR2 SVGAGI. The V end was cut by 6 bases, the J end by 6 bases, with 12 bases between. The CDR3 has 13 amino acids. Written as DNA, the CDR3 is TGTGCCAGCAGCACATTCGGAGGTCAGCCCCAGCATTTT. As protein: CASSTFGGQPQHF.

This chain connects TRBV5-1 to TRBJ2-7, with 7 bases aligning to TRBD1. Germline CDR1 is SGHRS and CDR2 is YFSETQ. This CDR3 is 14 amino acids long. With 4 bases clipped from V and 6 bases from J, the junction kept 10 bases outside the gene matches. CDR3 residues: CASSLQGIGGEQYF. Here the CDR3 DNA reads TGCGCCAGCAGCCTACAGGGGATAGGAGGCGAGCAGTACTTC. The complete variable domain, with remaining parts taken from reference TRBV5-1 and TRBJ2-7, reads KAGVTQTPRYLIKTRGQQVTLSCSPISGHRSVSWYQQTPGQGLQFLFEYFSETQRNKGNFPGRFSGRQFSNSRSEMNVSTLELGDSALYLCASSLQGIGGEQYFGPGTRLTVT.

The chain has TRBV5-1 and TRBJ2-4, with 12 bases lining up with TRBD2. Germline loops: CDR1 SGHRS, CDR2 YFSETQ. V was clipped by 3 bases and J by 0 bases; unmatched bases: 10. The CDR3 sequence is 19 residues long. The CDR3 DNA follows: TGCGCCAGCAGCTGGGGGAATACGACTAGCGGGGGAGCCAAAAACATTCAGTACTTC. It specifies CASSWGNTTSGGAKNIQYF.

This rearrangement joins TRBV7-2 to TRBJ2-1, with 10 bases that match TRBD1. Germline lookup yields CDR1 SGHTA and CDR2 FQGNSA. The CDR3 is made up of 15 amino acids. J was trimmed by 5 bases and V by 2 bases; bases with no gene match: 3. CDR3 coding DNA: TGTGCCAGCAGCTTAATTGGACAGGGGGACAATGAGCAGTTCTTC. This codes for CASSLIGQGDNEQFF.

This chain links TRBV11-2 with TRBJ2-2; TRBD1 agrees at 9 bases. V trimming: 4 bases; J trimming: 2 bases; junction bases outside the gene matches: 2. Germline values: CDR1 SGHAT, CDR2 FQNNGV. The CDR3 totals 15 residues. The CDR3 region has the DNA TGTGCCAGCAGCTCGGACAGGGGTAACACCGGGGAGCTGTTTTTT. This codes for CASSSDRGNTGELFF.

The V and J genes are TRBV28 and TRBJ2-1, with 13 bases lining up with TRBD2. The J segment lost 8 bases and the V segment lost 5 bases, leaving 12 bases of the junction unmatched. The germline V gene has CDR1 MDHEN and CDR2 SYDVKM. This CDR3 is 17 amino acids long. The CDR3: CASSRELAGGPGDEQFF. The CDR3 DNA reads TGTGCCAGCAGTCGAGAACTAGCGGGAGGGCCAGGCGATGAGCAGTTCTTC.

The chain has TRBV12-1 and TRBJ1-3; no DNA check was done on the table's D call, TRBD1. TRBV12-1 is flagged as a pseudogene. The CDR3 has 17 residues. CDR3 loop: CASSSRSRTGGLHTIYF. The CDR3 DNA reads TGTGCCAGCAGTTCCAGGTCCCGGACAGGGGGCTTACACACCATATATTTT.